This is a list of T cell receptor beta chains from one sample in a study of CD8 T cells in Susac syndrome. In TCRdb, the immunoSEQ multiplex PCR reads were re-called with MiXCR into one record per CDR3 protein. The sample holds under 95,000 distinct CDR3 sequences, approximately 95% seen once. The sequenced sample consisted of CD8+ T cells from PBMCs. Source of these receptors: a human donor with Susac syndrome. The CDR3 runs from the conserved cysteine through the conserved F or W. A D gene is named only where the DNA matches it firmly. Clone size is stated in some rows and not others, as once, few, many or a class when expanded.

size: NA
D: TRBD1
length: 13
V: TRBV12-3/TRBV12-4
J: TRBJ1-1
CDR3: CASITGQEEKAFF
DNA: TGTGCCAGCATCACCGGACAGGAAGAAAAAGCTTTCTTT

size: NA
D: NA
length: 15
V: TRBV7-6
J: TRBJ2-7
CDR3: CASSLSSSGTYEQYF
DNA: TGTGCCAGCAGCTTAAGTAGTAGCGGAACCTACGAGCAGTACTTC

size: NA
D: TRBD2
length: 12
V: TRBV2
J: TRBJ2-3
CDR3: CANPGGADTQYF
DNA: TGTGCCAACCCGGGAGGGGCAGATACGCAGTATTTT

size: once
D: TRBD2
length: 15
V: TRBV20-1
J: TRBJ2-7
CDR3: CSASRNSGAGHEQYF
DNA: TGCAGTGCTAGCCGAAATAGCGGGGCCGGGCACGAGCAGTACTTC

size: NA
D: TRBD2
length: 15
V: TRBV30
J: TRBJ2-2
CDR3: CAWNSGTVVTGELFF
DNA: TGTGCCTGGAATAGCGGGACCGTCGTTACCGGGGAGCTGTTTTTT

size: NA
D: TRBD2
length: 15
V: TRBV7-2
J: TRBJ2-7
CDR3: CASSYGTSGIYEQYF
DNA: TGTGCCAGCAGCTATGGGACTAGCGGTATCTACGAGCAGTACTTC

size: once
D: TRBD2
length: 16
V: TRBV13
J: TRBJ2-1
CDR3: CASSLAASGNLNEQFF
DNA: TGTGCCAGCAGCTTAGCCGCTAGCGGGAACCTCAATGAGCAGTTCTTC

size: NA
D: NA
length: 13
V: TRBV29-1
J: TRBJ2-2
CDR3: CSVEKPITGELFF
DNA: TGCAGCGTTGAAAAACCCATCACCGGGGAGCTGTTTTTT

size: NA
D: NA
length: 12
V: TRBV6-6
J: TRBJ1-1
CDR3: CASSYGAVEAFF
DNA: TGTGCCAGCAGTTACGGGGCAGTTGAAGCTTTCTTT

size: once
D: NA
length: 13
V: TRBV25-1
J: TRBJ2-7
CDR3: CASSDAGDYEQYF
DNA: TGTGCCAGCAGTGATGCCGGGGACTACGAGCAGTACTTC

size: NA
D: TRBD1
length: 15
V: TRBV7-9
J: TRBJ1-1
CDR3: CASSLGDSPKTEAFF
DNA: TGTGCCAGCAGCTTAGGGGACAGTCCAAAAACTGAAGCTTTCTTT

size: NA
D: NA
length: 11
V: TRBV5-6
J: TRBJ2-5
CDR3: CASSALGTQYF
DNA: TGTGCCAGCAGCGCTCTTGGTACCCAGTACTTC

size: once
D: TRBD2
length: 15
V: TRBV7-9
J: TRBJ2-1
CDR3: CALTLTSGRVNEQFF
DNA: TGTGCCCTAACTTTGACTAGCGGGAGAGTCAATGAGCAGTTCTTC

size: NA
D: NA
length: 12
V: TRBV24-1
J: TRBJ1-2
CDR3: CATSSLLDGYTF
DNA: TGTGCCACCAGTTCTCTTTTGGATGGCTACACCTTC

size: NA
D: NA
length: 14
V: TRBV7-9
J: TRBJ1-4
CDR3: CASSLGLGDEKLFF
DNA: TGTGCCAGCAGCTTGGGACTAGGGGATGAAAAACTGTTTTTT

size: NA
D: NA
length: 15
V: TRBV5-4
J: TRBJ2-3
CDR3: CASSLLQAYTDTQYF
DNA: TGTGCCAGCAGCTTGCTCCAGGCTTACACAGATACGCAGTATTTT

size: NA
D: NA
length: 15
V: TRBV27
J: TRBJ1-5
CDR3: CASSLSGNGNQPQHF
DNA: TGTGCCAGCAGTTTATCCGGGAATGGCAATCAGCCCCAGCATTTT

size: NA
D: NA
length: 14
V: TRBV7-9
J: TRBJ1-5
CDR3: CASSPGGGSQPQHF
DNA: TGTGCCAGCAGCCCCGGAGGGGGTAGTCAACCCCAGCATTTT

size: NA
D: NA
length: 14
V: TRBV9
J: TRBJ2-2
CDR3: CASSVVRNTGELFF
DNA: TGTGCCAGCAGCGTAGTTAGGAACACCGGGGAGCTGTTTTTT

size: NA
D: NA
length: 14
V: TRBV12-3/TRBV12-4
J: TRBJ1-5
CDR3: CASSSSGSNQPQHF
DNA: TGTGCCAGCAGTTCCTCGGGAAGCAATCAGCCCCAGCATTTT

size: once
D: NA
length: 13
V: TRBV29-1
J: TRBJ2-7
CDR3: CSVVGTESYEQYF
DNA: TGCAGCGTTGTCGGGACCGAGTCCTACGAGCAGTACTTC

size: NA
D: NA
length: 14
V: TRBV29-1
J: TRBJ1-2
CDR3: CSVLEQDSRQGYTF
DNA: TGCAGCGTCCTGGAACAGGACTCTCGTCAGGGCTACACCTTC

size: NA
D: NA
length: 17
V: TRBV21-1
J: TRBJ2-5
CDR3: CASSKGGGAGGQETQYF
DNA: TGTGCCAGCAGCAAAGGTGGCGGGGCAGGGGGCCAAGAGACCCAGTACTTC

size: once
D: NA
length: 14
V: TRBV6-6
J: TRBJ2-1
CDR3: CASSWEGAGNEQFF
DNA: TGTGCCAGCAGTTGGGAGGGGGCCGGCAATGAGCAGTTCTTC

size: NA
D: TRBD2
length: 15
V: TRBV3-1
J: TRBJ2-2
CDR3: CASSPWTSSTGELFF
DNA: TGTGCCAGCAGCCCTTGGACTAGTTCCACCGGGGAGCTGTTTTTT

size: NA
D: NA
length: 16
V: TRBV14
J: TRBJ2-5
CDR3: CASSLGDTPVLETQYF
DNA: TGTGCCAGCAGCCTAGGGGACACCCCAGTTTTAGAGACCCAGTACTTC

size: NA
D: NA
length: 16
V: TRBV9
J: TRBJ2-2
CDR3: CASSVDLGPAGGELFF
DNA: TGTGCCAGCAGCGTAGATCTGGGACCGGCGGGCGGGGAGCTGTTTTTT

size: NA
D: TRBD2
length: 16
V: TRBV4-2
J: TRBJ2-2
CDR3: CASSQGTSAVTGELFF
DNA: TGTGCCAGCAGCCAAGGGACTAGCGCCGTCACCGGGGAGCTGTTTTTT

size: NA
D: TRBD1
length: 13
V: TRBV20-1
J: TRBJ2-7
CDR3: CSARFDREYEQYF
DNA: TGCAGTGCTAGATTTGACAGGGAGTACGAGCAGTACTTC

size: NA
D: TRBD2
length: 15
V: TRBV4-3
J: TRBJ2-3
CDR3: CASSSYALAGNTQYF
DNA: TGCGCCAGCAGTAGCTACGCACTAGCGGGAAATACGCAGTATTTT

size: NA
D: NA
length: 14
V: TRBV4-1
J: TRBJ1-5
CDR3: CASSQGTENQPQHF
DNA: TGCGCCAGCAGCCAAGGGACAGAGAATCAGCCCCAGCATTTT

size: NA
D: NA
length: 15
V: TRBV4-1
J: TRBJ2-7
CDR3: CASSQDAGAAYEQYF
DNA: TGCGCCAGCAGCCAAGATGCCGGGGCTGCCTACGAGCAGTACTTC

size: NA
D: TRBD1
length: 15
V: TRBV7-9
J: TRBJ1-2
CDR3: CASSLSAGTEVGYTF
DNA: TGTGCCAGCAGTCTATCCGCCGGGACAGAGGTTGGCTACACCTTC

size: once
D: NA
length: 13
V: TRBV9
J: TRBJ1-1
CDR3: CASSIYMGGEAFF
DNA: TGTGCCAGCAGCATCTACATGGGAGGTGAAGCTTTCTTT

size: NA
D: NA
length: 14
V: TRBV14
J: TRBJ2-1
CDR3: CASSLGNHYNEQFF
DNA: TGTGCCAGCAGCCTTGGAAACCACTACAATGAGCAGTTCTTC

size: NA
D: TRBD2
length: 16
V: TRBV27
J: TRBJ2-1
CDR3: CASRGLAGSSYNEQFF
DNA: TGTGCCAGCAGAGGGCTAGCGGGGAGCTCCTACAATGAGCAGTTCTTC

size: NA
D: TRBD2
length: 15
V: TRBV20-1
J: TRBJ2-1
CDR3: CSARPIAGGYNEQFF
DNA: TGCAGTGCTAGGCCAATAGCGGGAGGGTACAATGAGCAGTTCTTC

size: NA
D: NA
length: 14
V: TRBV30
J: TRBJ1-1
CDR3: CAWSLKGTDTEAFF
DNA: TGTGCCTGGAGTTTAAAGGGCACGGACACTGAAGCTTTCTTT

size: NA
D: NA
length: 12
V: TRBV29-1
J: TRBJ1-2
CDR3: CSVEGIDYGYTF
DNA: TGCAGCGTTGAAGGGATAGACTATGGCTACACCTTC

size: NA
D: NA
length: 15
V: TRBV7-2
J: TRBJ2-4
CDR3: CASSTGTAAGDIQYF
DNA: TGTGCCAGCAGCACTGGCACTGCGGCGGGTGACATTCAGTACTTC

size: NA
D: TRBD1
length: 15
V: TRBV20-1
J: TRBJ2-6
CDR3: CSALDRGPGANVLTF
DNA: TGCAGTGCTCTGGACAGGGGGCCAGGGGCCAACGTCCTGACTTTC

size: NA
D: TRBD2
length: 15
V: TRBV4-1
J: TRBJ2-1
CDR3: CASRLAGGLDNEQFF
DNA: TGCGCCAGCAGACTAGCGGGAGGGCTCGACAATGAGCAGTTCTTC